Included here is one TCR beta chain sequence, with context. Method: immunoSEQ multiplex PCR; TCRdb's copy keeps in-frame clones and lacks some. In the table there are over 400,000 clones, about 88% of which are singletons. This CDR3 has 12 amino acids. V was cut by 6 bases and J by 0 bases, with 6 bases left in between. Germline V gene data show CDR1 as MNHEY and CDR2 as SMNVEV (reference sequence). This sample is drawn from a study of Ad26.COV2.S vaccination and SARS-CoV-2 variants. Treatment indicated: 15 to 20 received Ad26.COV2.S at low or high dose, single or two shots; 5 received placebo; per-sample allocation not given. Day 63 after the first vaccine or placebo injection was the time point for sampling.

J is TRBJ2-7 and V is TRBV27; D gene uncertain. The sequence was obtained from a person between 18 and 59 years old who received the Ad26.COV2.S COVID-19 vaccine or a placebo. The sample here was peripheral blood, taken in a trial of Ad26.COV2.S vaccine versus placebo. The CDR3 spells CASSDFSYEQYV. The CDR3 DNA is TGTGCCAGCAGCGACTTCTCCTACGAGCAGTACGTC.